This T cell receptor beta chain was documented in a study of cytomegalovirus exposure and HLA in healthy donors. Background on the study: As released early, the data held 65 million to 90 million unique TCRs from HLA-typed donors. Study-wide points: Available immune exposure information covered CMV serostatus only. There were approximately 150 TCR beta chains listed as cytomegalovirus-associated. TCR sequences were mostly rare, though some public TCRs occurred in many donors.

The PCR contained 60 Vbeta and 13 Jbeta primers. The method was immunoSEQ multiplex PCR; TCRdb's version includes in-frame clones alone and lacks a portion of them. The sample has 60,000 or so clones; approximately 71% are singletons. The germline CDR1 and CDR2 sequences are MGHRA and YSYEKL. CDR3 size: 14 residues. V was clipped by 5 bases and J by 5 bases, with 12 bases between them. For this clone: Its antigen is not identified.

The receptor was isolated from a man aged 35 to 55 in good health and CMV-seropositive. This sequence joins TRBV4-1 and TRBJ1-4; D unclear. Sequencing used PBMCs. The CDR3 bases are TGCGCCAGCAGCAACCAATACCTAAATGAAAAACTGTTTTTT. The encoded protein is CASSNQYLNEKLFF.